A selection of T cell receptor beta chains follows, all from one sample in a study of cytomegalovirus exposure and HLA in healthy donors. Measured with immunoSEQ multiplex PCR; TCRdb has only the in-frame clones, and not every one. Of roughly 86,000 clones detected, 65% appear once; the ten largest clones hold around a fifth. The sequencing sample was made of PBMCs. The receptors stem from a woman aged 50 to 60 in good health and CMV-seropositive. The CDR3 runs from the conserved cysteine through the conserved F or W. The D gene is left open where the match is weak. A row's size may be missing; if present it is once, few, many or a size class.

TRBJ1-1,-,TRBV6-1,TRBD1,TGTGCCAGCAAGGGACAGTGGAGGATGAACACTGAAGCTTTCTTT,CASKGQWRMNTEAFF
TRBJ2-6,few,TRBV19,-,TGTGCCAGTAGTATGAGTATGTCTGGGGCCAACGTCCTGACTTTC,CASSMSMSGANVLTF
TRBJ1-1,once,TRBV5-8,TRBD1,TGTGCCAGCAGCTTGGGGCAGGGGGCTGTCACTGAAGCTTTCTTT,CASSLGQGAVTEAFF
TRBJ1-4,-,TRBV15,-,TGTGCCACCAGCAGAACACGCAGGGGTAGTGGGACTAATGAAAAACTGTTTTTT,CATSRTRRGSGTNEKLFF
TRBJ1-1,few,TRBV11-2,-,TGTGCCAGCAGCTTAGATAGACAGGACGGAGCTTTCTTT,CASSLDRQDGAFF
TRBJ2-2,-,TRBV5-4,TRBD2,TGTGCCAGCAGCTTCGGGGGGGGCGCCGGGGAGCTGTTTTTT,CASSFGGGAGELFF
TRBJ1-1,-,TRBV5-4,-,TGTGCCAGCAGCTTTTCCACACACACTGAAGCTTTCTTT,CASSFSTHTEAFF
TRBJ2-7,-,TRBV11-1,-,TGTGCCAGCAGCTGGTCGGAGAGCTCCTACGAGCAGTACTTC,CASSWSESSYEQYF
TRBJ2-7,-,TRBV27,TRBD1,TGTGCCAGCAGTTCGACAGGGGACGAGCAGTACTTC,CASSSTGDEQYF
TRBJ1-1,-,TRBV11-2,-,TGTGCCACTCGACCGGAGGGCACTGAAGCTTTCTTT,CATRPEGTEAFF
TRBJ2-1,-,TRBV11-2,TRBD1,TGTGCCAGCAGCGACAGGGACAGGGGTGTCAATGAGCAGTTCTTC,CASSDRDRGVNEQFF
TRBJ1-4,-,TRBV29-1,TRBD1,TGCAGCGTGGGACAGGGGAGAGGGAATGAAAAACTGTTTTTT,CSVGQGRGNEKLFF
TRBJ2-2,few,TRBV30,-,TGTGCCTGGATCTCGCGGCAATTGAACACCGGGGAGCTGTTTTTT,CAWISRQLNTGELFF
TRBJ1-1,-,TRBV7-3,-,TGTGCCAGCAGCGAGTCGACAGGCCTTAACACTGAAGCTTTCTTT,CASSESTGLNTEAFF
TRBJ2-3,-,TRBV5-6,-,TGTGCCAGCGCCCAGACGACAGGTTGGCAAGGAGATACGCAGTATTTT,CASAQTTGWQGDTQYF
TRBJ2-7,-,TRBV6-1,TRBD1,TGTGCCAGCAGTGCGGACAGGGACTCCCTCGAGCAGTACTTC,CASSADRDSLEQYF
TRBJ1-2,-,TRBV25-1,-,TGTGCCAGCAGTGAAGGGTCAGGGGTTTTCTATGGCTACACCTTC,CASSEGSGVFYGYTF
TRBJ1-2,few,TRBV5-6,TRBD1,TGTGCCAGCAGCTCCCAGGACAGGTATGGCTACACCTTC,CASSSQDRYGYTF
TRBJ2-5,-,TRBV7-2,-,TGTGCCAGCAGCTGGGCAACCCGGTTTGGCAGAGAGACCCAGTACTTC,CASSWATRFGRETQYF
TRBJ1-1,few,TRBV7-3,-,TGTGCCAGCAGCTCCCTTGGGGGGGGCGGCACTGAAGCTTTCTTT,CASSSLGGGGTEAFF
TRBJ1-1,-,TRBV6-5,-,TGTGCCAGCAGTCATTATCCTGGGAGGAACACTGAAGCTTTCTTT,CASSHYPGRNTEAFF
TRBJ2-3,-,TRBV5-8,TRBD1,TGTGCCAGCAGCTTGGTGGCAGGGGGTGCAGATACGCAGTATTTT,CASSLVAGGADTQYF
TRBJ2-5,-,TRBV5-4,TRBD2,TGTGCCAGCAGCTGGGGACTAGCGCTCCAAGAGACCCAGTACTTC,CASSWGLALQETQYF
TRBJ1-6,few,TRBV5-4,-,TGTGCCAGCAGCTTGGACCGGAATTCACCCCTCCACTTT,CASSLDRNSPLHF
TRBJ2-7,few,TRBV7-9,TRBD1,TGTGCCAGCAGCTTTGAGGGACAGATCTACGAGCAGTACTTC,CASSFEGQIYEQYF
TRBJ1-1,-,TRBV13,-,TGTGCCAGCAGCTCAAGGCAACAGGGAAGTACTGAAGCTTTCTTT,CASSSRQQGSTEAFF
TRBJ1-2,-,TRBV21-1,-,TGTGCCAGCAGCGAAGACGGAGGTCGGAGGCGCTACACCTTC,CASSEDGGRRRYTF
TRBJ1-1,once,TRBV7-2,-,TGTGCCAGCAGCGCGGAGGCCCTAGGAAACACTGAAGCTTTCTTT,CASSAEALGNTEAFF